In this sample, the clone carrying this T cell receptor beta chain turned up many times. Its specificity is not known. The germline gives CDR1 MDHEN, CDR2 SYDVKM. Trimming took 5 bases from V and 10 from J; bases not matched to a gene: 11. This CDR3 contains 14 residues. These data are taken from a study of blood T cells in healthy people across ages. A J-beta primer mix and a sample-barcoded 5' primer were used in a second PCR of about 6 to 12 cycles. TCRdb re-called the 5' RACE reads through MiXCR, storing one row per CDR3 protein. The table includes some 900,000 distinct CDR3 sequences, around 48% detected once. Points from the study as a whole: Per-million-T-cell TCR beta diversity fell roughly linearly with age.

This receptor was identified in a man aged 30-40 years in good health. The chain uses TRBV28 and TRBJ2-1, with TRBD2 identical over 7 bases. Sample: blood. As DNA, the CDR3 is TGTGCCAGCAGTGCCTCGGGGGGAGGGGTAGAGCAGTTCTTC. It is translated as CASSASGGGVEQFF.